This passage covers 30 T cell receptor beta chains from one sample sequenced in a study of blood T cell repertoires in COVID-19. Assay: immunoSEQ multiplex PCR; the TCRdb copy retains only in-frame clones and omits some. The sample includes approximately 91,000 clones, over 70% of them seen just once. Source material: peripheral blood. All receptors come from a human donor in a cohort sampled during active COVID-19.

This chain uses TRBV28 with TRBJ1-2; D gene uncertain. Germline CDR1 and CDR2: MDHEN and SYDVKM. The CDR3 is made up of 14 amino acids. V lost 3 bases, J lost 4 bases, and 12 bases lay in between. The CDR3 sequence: CASSFRQSLYGYTF. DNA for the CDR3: TGTGCCAGCAGTTTCCGACAAAGCCTCTATGGCTACACCTTC.

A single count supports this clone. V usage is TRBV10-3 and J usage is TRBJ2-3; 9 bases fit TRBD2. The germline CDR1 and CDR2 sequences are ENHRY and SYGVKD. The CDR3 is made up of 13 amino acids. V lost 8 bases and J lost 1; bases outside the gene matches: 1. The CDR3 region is CAIAGGGTDTQYF. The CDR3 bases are TGTGCCATCGCGGGAGGGGGCACAGATACGCAGTATTTT.

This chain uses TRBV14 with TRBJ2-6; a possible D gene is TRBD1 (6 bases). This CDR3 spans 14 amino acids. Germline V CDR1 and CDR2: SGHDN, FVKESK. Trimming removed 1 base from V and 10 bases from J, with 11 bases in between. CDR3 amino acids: CASSQGKGGNVLTF. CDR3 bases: TGTGCCAGCAGCCAAGGAAAAGGGGGTAACGTCCTGACTTTC.

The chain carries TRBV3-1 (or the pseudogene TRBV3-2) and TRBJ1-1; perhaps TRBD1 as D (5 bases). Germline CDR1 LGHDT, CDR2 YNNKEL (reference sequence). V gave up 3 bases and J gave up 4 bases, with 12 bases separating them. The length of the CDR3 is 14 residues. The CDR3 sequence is CASSQSGSGTEAFF. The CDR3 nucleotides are TGTGCCAGCAGCCAGTCAGGGTCTGGCACTGAAGCTTTCTTT.

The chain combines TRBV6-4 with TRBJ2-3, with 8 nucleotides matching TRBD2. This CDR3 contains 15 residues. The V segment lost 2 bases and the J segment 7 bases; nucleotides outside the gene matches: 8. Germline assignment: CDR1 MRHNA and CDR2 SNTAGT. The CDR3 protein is CASSDEAGVSNTQYF. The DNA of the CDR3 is TGTGCCAGCAGTGACGAAGCGGGAGTGAGCAATACGCAGTATTTT.

CDR3: CASSLNPGNSGNTIYF. DNA of the CDR3: TGTGCCAGCAGCCTGAACCCAGGGAACTCTGGAAACACCATATATTTT. V is TRBV4-2 and J is TRBJ1-3; D is possibly TRBD1 (5 bases). The CDR3 covers 16 residues. CDR1 LGHNA and CDR2 YNFKEQ come from the germline V gene. The V end was cut by 4 bases, the J end by 0 bases, with 13 bases between.

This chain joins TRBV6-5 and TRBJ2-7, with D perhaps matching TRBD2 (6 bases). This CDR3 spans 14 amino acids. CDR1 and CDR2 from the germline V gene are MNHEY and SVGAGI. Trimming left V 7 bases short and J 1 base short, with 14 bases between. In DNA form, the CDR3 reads TGTGCCAGCAAGAGGAGGGAGGTTTCCTACGAGCAGTACTTC. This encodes CASKRREVSYEQYF.

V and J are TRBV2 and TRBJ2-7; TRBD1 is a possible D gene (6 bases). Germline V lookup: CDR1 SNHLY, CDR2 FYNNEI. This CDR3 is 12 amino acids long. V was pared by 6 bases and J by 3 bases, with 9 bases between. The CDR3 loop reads CASRGDNYEQYF. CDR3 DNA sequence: TGTGCCAGCAGGGGGGACAACTACGAGCAGTACTTC.

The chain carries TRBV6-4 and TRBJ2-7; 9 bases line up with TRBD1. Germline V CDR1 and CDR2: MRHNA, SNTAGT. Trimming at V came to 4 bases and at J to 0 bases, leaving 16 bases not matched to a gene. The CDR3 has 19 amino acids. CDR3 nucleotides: TGTGCCAGCAGTGGTCTAGACAGGGGGGGACTGATCGCCTCCTACGAGCAGTACTTC. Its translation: CASSGLDRGGLIASYEQYF.

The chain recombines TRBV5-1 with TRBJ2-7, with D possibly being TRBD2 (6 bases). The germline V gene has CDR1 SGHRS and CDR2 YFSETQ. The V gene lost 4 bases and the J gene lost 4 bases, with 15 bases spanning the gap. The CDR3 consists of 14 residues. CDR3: CASSLGTYAYEQYF. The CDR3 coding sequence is TGCGCCAGCAGCCTGGGGACTTACGCGTACGAGCAGTACTTC.

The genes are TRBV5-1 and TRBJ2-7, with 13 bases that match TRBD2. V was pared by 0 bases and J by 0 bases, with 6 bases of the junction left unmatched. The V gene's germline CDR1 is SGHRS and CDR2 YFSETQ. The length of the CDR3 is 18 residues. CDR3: CASSLAGTSGTVSYEQYF. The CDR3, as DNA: TGCGCCAGCAGCTTGGCCGGGACTAGCGGGACTGTCTCCTACGAGCAGTACTTC.

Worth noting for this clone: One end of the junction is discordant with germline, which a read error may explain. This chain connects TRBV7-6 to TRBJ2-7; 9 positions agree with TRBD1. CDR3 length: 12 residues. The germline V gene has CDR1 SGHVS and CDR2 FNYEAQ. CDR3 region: CASSSNRGRFSF. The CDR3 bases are TGTGCCAGCAGCTCCAACAGGGGGCGATTTAGCTTC.

The CDR3 reads CASSFLGRAPYEQYF. The CDR3 DNA is TGTGCCAGCAGTTTTCTTGGCAGGGCTCCCTACGAGCAGTACTTC. The J gene is TRBJ2-7, the V gene TRBV6-5; D might be TRBD1 (5 bases). Per the germline V gene, CDR1 is MNHEY and CDR2 is SVGAGI. Trimming cost V 4 bases and J 2 bases, with 15 bases left between them. The CDR3 length is 15 residues.

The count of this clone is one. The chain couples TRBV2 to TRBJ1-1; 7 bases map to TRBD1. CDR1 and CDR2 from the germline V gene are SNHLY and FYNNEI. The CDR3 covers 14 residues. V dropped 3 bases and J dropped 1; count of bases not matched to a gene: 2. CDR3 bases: TGTGCCAGCAGTGAGGGGACAGAGAACACTGAAGCTTTCTTT. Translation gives CASSEGTENTEAFF.

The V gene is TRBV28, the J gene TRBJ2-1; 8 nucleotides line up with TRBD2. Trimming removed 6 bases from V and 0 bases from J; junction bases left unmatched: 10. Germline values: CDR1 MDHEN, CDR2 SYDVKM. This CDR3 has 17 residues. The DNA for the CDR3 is TGTGCCAGCAGCCACAACGCCGGGACTAGCTCCTACAATGAGCAGTTCTTC. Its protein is CASSHNAGTSSYNEQFF.

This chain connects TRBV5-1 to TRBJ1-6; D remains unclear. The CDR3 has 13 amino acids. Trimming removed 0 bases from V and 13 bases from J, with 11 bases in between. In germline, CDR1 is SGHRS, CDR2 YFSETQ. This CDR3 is CASSLEAHSPLHF. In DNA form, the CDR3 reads TGCGCCAGCAGCTTGGAAGCTCACTCGCCCCTCCACTTT.

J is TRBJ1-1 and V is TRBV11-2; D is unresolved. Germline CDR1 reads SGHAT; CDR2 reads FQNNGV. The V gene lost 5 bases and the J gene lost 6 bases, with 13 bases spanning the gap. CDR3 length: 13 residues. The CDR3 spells CASSPRLTPEAFF. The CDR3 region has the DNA TGTGCCAGCAGCCCCCGGCTGACACCTGAAGCTTTCTTT. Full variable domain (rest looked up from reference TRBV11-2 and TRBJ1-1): EAGVAQSPRYKIIEKRQSVAFWCNPISGHATLYWYQQILGQGPKLLIQFQNNGVVDDSQLPKDRFSAERLKGVDSTLKIQPAKLEDSAVYLCASSPRLTPEAFFGQGTRLTVV.

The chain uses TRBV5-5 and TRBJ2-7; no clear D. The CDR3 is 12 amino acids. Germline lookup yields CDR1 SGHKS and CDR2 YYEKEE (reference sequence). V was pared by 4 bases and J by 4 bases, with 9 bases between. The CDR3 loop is CASSPTVYEQYF. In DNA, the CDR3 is TGTGCCAGCAGCCCAACGGTGTACGAGCAGTACTTC.

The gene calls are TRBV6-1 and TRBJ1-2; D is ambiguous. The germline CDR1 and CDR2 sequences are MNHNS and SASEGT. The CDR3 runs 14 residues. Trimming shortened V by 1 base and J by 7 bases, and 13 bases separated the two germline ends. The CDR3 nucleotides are TGTGCCAGCAGTGAAGGCACGGAGGGCCTTGGCTACACCTTC. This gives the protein CASSEGTEGLGYTF.

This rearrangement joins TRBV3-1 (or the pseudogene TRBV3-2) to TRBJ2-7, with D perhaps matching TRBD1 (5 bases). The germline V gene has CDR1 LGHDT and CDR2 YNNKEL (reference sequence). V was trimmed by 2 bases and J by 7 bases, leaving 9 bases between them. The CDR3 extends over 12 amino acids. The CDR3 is CASSQSDREQYF. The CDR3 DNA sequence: TGTGCCAGCAGCCAATCTGACAGAGAGCAGTACTTC.

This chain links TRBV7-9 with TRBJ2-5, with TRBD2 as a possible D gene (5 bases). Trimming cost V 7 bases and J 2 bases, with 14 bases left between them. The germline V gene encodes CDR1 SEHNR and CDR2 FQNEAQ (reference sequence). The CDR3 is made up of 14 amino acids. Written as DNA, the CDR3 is TGTGCCAGCAACCCCATCGGCGGGCAAGAGACCCAGTACTTC. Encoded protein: CASNPIGGQETQYF.

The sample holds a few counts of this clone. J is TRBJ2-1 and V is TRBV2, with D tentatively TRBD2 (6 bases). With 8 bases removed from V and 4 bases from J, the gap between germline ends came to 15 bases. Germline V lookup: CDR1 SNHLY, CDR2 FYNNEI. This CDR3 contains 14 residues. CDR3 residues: CASRSWGEYNEQFF. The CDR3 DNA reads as TGTGCCAGCCGGAGCTGGGGGGAATACAATGAGCAGTTCTTC.

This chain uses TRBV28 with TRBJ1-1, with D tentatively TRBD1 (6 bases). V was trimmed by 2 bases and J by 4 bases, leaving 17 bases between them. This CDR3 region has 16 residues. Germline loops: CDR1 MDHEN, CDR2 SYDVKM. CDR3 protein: CASSLMQGGGRTEAFF. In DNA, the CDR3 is TGTGCCAGCAGTTTAATGCAGGGTGGGGGCCGCACTGAAGCTTTCTTT.

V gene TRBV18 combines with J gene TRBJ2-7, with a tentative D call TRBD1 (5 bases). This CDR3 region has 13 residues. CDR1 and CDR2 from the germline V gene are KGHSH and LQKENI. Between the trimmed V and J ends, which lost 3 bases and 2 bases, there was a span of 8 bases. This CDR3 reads CASSPETAYEQYF. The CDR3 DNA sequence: TGTGCCAGCTCACCCGAGACAGCCTACGAGCAGTACTTC.

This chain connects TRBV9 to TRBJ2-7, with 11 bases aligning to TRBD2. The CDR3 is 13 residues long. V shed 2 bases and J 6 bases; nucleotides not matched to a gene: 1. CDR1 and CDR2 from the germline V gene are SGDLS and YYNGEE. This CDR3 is CASSVGLAGEQYF. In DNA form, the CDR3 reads TGTGCCAGCAGCGTCGGACTAGCGGGCGAGCAGTACTTC. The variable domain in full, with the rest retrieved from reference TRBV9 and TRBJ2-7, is DSGVTQTPKHLITATGQRVTLRCSPRSGDLSVYWYQQSLDQGLQFLIQYYNGEERAKGNILERFSAQQFPDLHSELNLSSLELGDSALYFCASSVGLAGEQYFGPGTRLTVT.

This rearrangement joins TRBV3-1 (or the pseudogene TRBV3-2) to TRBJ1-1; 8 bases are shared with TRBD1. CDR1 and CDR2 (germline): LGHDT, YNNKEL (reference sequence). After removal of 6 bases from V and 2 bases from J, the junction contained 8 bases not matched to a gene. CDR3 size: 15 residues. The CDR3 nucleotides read TGTGCCAGCAGAGATCTCAGGGGGCGAAACACTGAAGCTTTCTTT. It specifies CASRDLRGRNTEAFF.

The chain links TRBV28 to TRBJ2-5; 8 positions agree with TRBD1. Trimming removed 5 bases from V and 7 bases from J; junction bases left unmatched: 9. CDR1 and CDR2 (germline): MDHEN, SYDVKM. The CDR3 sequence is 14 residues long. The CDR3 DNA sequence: TGTGCCAGCAGTCTTACTGACAGGGGTGGGACCCAGTACTTC. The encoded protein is CASSLTDRGGTQYF.

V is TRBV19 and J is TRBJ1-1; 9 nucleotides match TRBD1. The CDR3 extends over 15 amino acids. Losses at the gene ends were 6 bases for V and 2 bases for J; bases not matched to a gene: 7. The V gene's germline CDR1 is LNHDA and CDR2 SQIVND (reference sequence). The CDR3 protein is CASSIPTGGNTEAFF. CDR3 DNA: TGTGCCAGTAGCATCCCGACAGGGGGTAACACTGAAGCTTTCTTT.

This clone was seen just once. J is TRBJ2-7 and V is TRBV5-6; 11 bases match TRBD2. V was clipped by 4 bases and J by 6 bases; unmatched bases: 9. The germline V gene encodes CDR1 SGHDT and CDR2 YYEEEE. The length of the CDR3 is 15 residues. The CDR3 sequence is CASSALGLAVREQYF. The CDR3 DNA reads TGTGCCAGCAGCGCCCTGGGACTAGCGGTTCGCGAGCAGTACTTC.

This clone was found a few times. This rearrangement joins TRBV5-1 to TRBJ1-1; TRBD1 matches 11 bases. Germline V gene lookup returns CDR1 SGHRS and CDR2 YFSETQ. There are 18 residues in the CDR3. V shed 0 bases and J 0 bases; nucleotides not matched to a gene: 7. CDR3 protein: CASSLALDRGRVNTEAFF. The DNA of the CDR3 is TGCGCCAGCAGCTTGGCCTTGGACAGGGGGCGGGTGAACACTGAAGCTTTCTTT.